This T cell receptor beta chain appears in the sequencing data of a study of blood T cell repertoires in COVID-19. Germline V gene sequence: CDR1 SGDLS, CDR2 YYNGEE. With 0 bases removed from V and 0 bases from J, the gap between germline ends came to 10 bases. The CDR3 runs to 15 residues. This table comes from immunoSEQ multiplex PCR, and its TCRdb copy is limited to in-frame clones, with some not included. The sample lists approximately 500,000 clones, approximately 83% occurring once. This chain uses TRBV9 with TRBJ2-7; D is uncertain. The sequence came from a human donor in a cohort sampled during active COVID-19. The sequencing sample was made of peripheral blood. The CDR3 sequence: CASSVAAGGSYEQYF. CDR3 coding DNA: TGTGCCAGCAGCGTAGCCGCAGGTGGCTCCTACGAGCAGTACTTC.